Listed here are 7 T cell receptor beta chains from one sample, sequenced in a study of a mutant IDH1 vaccine in newly diagnosed glioma. The time point here: week 47, end of study. It was 300 ug of mutant IDH1 20-mer peptide that made up each vaccine dose, given with topical imiquimod. Assay used: immunoSEQ multiplex PCR; TCRdb lists only in-frame clones, some missing. Found here are tens of thousands of clones, about 80% of them singletons; the top ten hold less than 6.5%. Their antigens are not known. Sequences were derived from PBMCs, sampled from a glioma patient whose treatment included an IDH1 peptide vaccine. The receptors come from a man between 45 and 60 years old with glioma.

This clone has just a few counts. J is TRBJ2-1 and V is TRBV4-1; D not resolved. This CDR3 is 12 amino acids long. Per the germline V gene, CDR1 is MGHRA and CDR2 is YSYEKL. Deletions cut 4 bases from V and 6 bases from J, with 7 bases between. The CDR3, as DNA: TGCGCCAGCAGCCCCTTGGGCAATGAGCAGTTCTTC. This translates into CASSPLGNEQFF.

The sample holds a few counts of this clone. V usage is TRBV9 and J usage is TRBJ1-1; weak D call: TRBD1 (5 bases). The CDR3 is made up of 14 amino acids. Trimming removed 4 bases from V and 4 bases from J, with 14 bases in between. Germline V gene data show CDR1 as SGDLS and CDR2 as YYNGEE. The DNA of the CDR3 is TGTGCCAGCAGCCAACACCCAGGGACCACTGAAGCTTTCTTT. It specifies CASSQHPGTTEAFF.

The rearrangement joins TRBV19 to TRBJ2-7; TRBD2 aligns across 9 bases. The CDR3 is made up of 14 amino acids. V lost 7 bases and J lost 6; bases outside the gene matches: 10. The germline V gene has CDR1 LNHDA and CDR2 SQIVND (reference sequence). The CDR3 DNA reads as TGTGCCAGTAAAGCCCAGCGGGGGGTAGGCGAGCAGTACTTC. Protein sequence: CASKAQRGVGEQYF.

The V and J genes are TRBV29-1 and TRBJ1-2; TRBD1 agrees at 10 bases. J was trimmed by 7 bases and V by 4 bases; bases with no gene match: 6. The CDR3 has 13 amino acids. Germline lookup yields CDR1 SQVTM and CDR2 ANQGSEA. CDR3 in DNA: TGCAGCGTTGGCGACAGGGGGCTTTTTGGCTACACCTTC. Translation: CSVGDRGLFGYTF.

This clone was counted once. This CDR3 is CAVAGPLEQYF. Written as DNA, the CDR3 is TGTGCCGTAGCGGGGCCGTTGGAGCAGTACTTC. V usage is TRBV30 and J usage is TRBJ2-7; 8 positions match TRBD2. This CDR3 contains 11 residues. The trim removed 8 bases at V and 7 bases at J, leaving 7 bases unmatched. CDR1 is GTSNPN, CDR2 SVGIG, per germline (reference sequence).

The V call is TRBV9, the J call TRBJ2-3; D unresolved. CDR1 is SGDLS and CDR2 is YYNGEE in the germline V gene. The germline V and J ends were trimmed by 1 base and 0 bases, with 9 bases remaining between them. There are 15 residues in the CDR3. DNA for the CDR3: TGTGCCAGCAGCGTACTAGTGGGTAGCACAGATACGCAGTATTTT. Translated, it gives CASSVLVGSTDTQYF.

In its sample, this clone is medium-sized. The chain couples TRBV19 to TRBJ1-1, with D uncertain. CDR1 and CDR2 (germline): LNHDA, SQIVND (reference sequence). V was trimmed by 3 bases and J by 4 bases, leaving 12 bases between them. This CDR3 spans 14 amino acids. The CDR3, as DNA: TGTGCCAGTAGTATCCTCTCAGGATCCACTGAAGCTTTCTTT. It translates to CASSILSGSTEAFF.